The 3 T cell receptor beta chains reported below all come from one sample, sequenced in a study of shared clonotypes between healthy human individuals. Measured with immunoSEQ multiplex PCR; TCRdb has only the in-frame clones, and not every one. The table includes about 2.4 million clones, roughly 93% detected once. What was sequenced was naive CD4+ T cells from PBMCs. Subset reported: CD45RA+ positively selected. Every receptor here comes from a man aged 18 to 30 in good health. Some clones in this sample may be carry-over from other donors' samples.

This clone was seen a single time. The V gene is TRBV13, the J gene TRBJ1-1; TRBD1 matches 11 bases. The trim removed 5 bases at V and 4 bases at J, leaving 12 bases unmatched. The length of the CDR3 is 17 residues. Germline V lookup: CDR1 PRHDT, CDR2 FYEKMQ (reference sequence). The CDR3 sequence is CASSTRRWGTGGTEAFF. CDR3 nucleotides: TGTGCCAGCAGCACCCGGCGGTGGGGGACAGGGGGCACTGAAGCTTTCTTT.

The genes are TRBV28 and TRBJ1-4; D might be TRBD1 (5 bases). The CDR3 runs 14 residues. V was pared by 7 bases and J by 2 bases, with 11 bases between. Per the germline V gene, CDR1 is MDHEN and CDR2 is SYDVKM. In DNA form, the CDR3 reads TGTGCCAGCACCCTGGGGGGGACTAATGAAAAACTGTTTTTT. It encodes CASTLGGTNEKLFF.

The chain recombines TRBV5-5 with TRBJ1-1; D remains unclear. Trimming pared 4 bases from V and 5 bases from J, leaving 9 bases between. The CDR3 contains 12 residues. Germline lookup yields CDR1 SGHKS and CDR2 YYEKEE (reference sequence). The CDR3 region is CASSMAPTEAFF. CDR3 nucleotide sequence: TGTGCCAGCAGCATGGCGCCGACTGAAGCTTTCTTT.